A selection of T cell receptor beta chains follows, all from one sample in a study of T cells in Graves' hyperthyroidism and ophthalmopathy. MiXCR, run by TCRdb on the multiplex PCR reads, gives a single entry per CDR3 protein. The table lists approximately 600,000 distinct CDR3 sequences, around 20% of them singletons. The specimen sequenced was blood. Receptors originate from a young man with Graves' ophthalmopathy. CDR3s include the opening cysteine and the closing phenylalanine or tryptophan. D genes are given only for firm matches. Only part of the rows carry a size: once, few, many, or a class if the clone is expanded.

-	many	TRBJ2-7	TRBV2	TGTGCCACCCTTGGGACGCTTACAGGAGAGCAGTACTTC	CATLGTLTGEQYF
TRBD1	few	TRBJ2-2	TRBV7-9	TGTGCCAGCAGCTTATGGACAGGGGGCAAGAGCGGGGTATACACCGGGGAGCTGTTTTTT	CASSLWTGGKSGVYTGELFF
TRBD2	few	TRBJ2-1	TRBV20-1	TGCAGTGCTAGAGTCGGGGGGGGGTTTCCTTCCTACAATGAGCAGTTCTTC	CSARVGGGFPSYNEQFF
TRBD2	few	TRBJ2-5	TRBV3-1	TGTGCCAGCAGCCAAGTCGATAGCGGGAGATGGGAGACCCAGTACTTC	CASSQVDSGRWETQYF
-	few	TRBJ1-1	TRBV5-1	TGCGCCAGCAGACCTCTCAACCACCCCACCGACACTGAAGCTTTCTTT	CASRPLNHPTDTEAFF
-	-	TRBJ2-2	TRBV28	TGTGCCAGCAAGGAGACATTCAGCACCGGGGAGCTGTTTTTT	CASKETFSTGELFF
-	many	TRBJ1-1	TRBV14	TGTGCCAGCAGCCAAGAGGCCAGGACTGAAGCTTTCTTT	CASSQEARTEAFF
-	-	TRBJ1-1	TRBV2	TGTGCCAGCAGTGAATGGAGTGAAGCTTTCTTT	CASSEWSEAFF
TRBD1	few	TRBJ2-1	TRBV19	TGTGCCAGTACCACCCGAGGGGGCCGCTACAATGAGCAGTTCTTC	CASTTRGGRYNEQFF
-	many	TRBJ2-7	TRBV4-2	TGTGCCAGCAGCCAAGGGATGGCGGGAACCGCCTACGAGCAGTACTTC	CASSQGMAGTAYEQYF
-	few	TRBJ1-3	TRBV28	TGTGCCAGCAGTCCCCCGGGGGGGTCAGGAAACACCATATATTTT	CASSPPGGSGNTIYF
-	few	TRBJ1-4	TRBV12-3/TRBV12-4	TGTGCCAGCACCCACATGACAACAACTAATGAAAAACTGTTTTTT	CASTHMTTTNEKLFF
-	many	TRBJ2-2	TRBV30	TGTGCCTGCACAGGGAACACCGGGGAGCTGTTTTTT	CACTGNTGELFF
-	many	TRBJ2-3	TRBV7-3	TGTGCCAGCAGCACGGGACTGACTCTCACAGATACGCAGTATTTT	CASSTGLTLTDTQYF
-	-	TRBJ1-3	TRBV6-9	TGTGCCAGCAGTTACGCGATCTCTGGAAACACCATATATTTT	CASSYAISGNTIYF
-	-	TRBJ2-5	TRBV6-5	TGTGCCAGCAGTTACTCGAGACTAGTGGAGACCCAGTACTTC	CASSYSRLVETQYF
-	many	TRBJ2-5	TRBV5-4	TGTGCCAGCAGTTTACAGGGAGGGGAGACCCAGTACTTC	CASSLQGGETQYF
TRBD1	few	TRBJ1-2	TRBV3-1	TGTGCCAGCAGCCAAGATGGGACAGCCTTGGGCTACACCTTC	CASSQDGTALGYTF
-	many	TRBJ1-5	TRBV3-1	TGTGCCAGCAGCGGTTGGGGGGGCAATCAGCCCCAGCATTTT	CASSGWGGNQPQHF
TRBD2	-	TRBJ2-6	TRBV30	TGTGCCTGGACCGCGGGGGTTGGGGCCAACGTCCTGACTTTC	CAWTAGVGANVLTF
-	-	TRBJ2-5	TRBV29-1	TGCAGCGTTGTTGGTCAGGGAGTCGAGACCCAGTACTTC	CSVVGQGVETQYF
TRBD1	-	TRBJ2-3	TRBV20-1	TGCAGTGCTAGAGCTCCGGTGGGACAGGGGACAGATACGCAGTATTTT	CSARAPVGQGTDTQYF
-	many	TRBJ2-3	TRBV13	TGTGCCAGCAGCTCATATGACTCGGGAAGGTATACGCAGTATTTT	CASSSYDSGRYTQYF
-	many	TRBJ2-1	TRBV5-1	TGCGCCAGCACCGACCTGGCGGACGCCTACAATGAGCAGTTCTTC	CASTDLADAYNEQFF
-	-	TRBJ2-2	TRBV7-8	TGTGCCAGCAGCGATCCGCGGGATTGGAACACCGGGGAGCTGTTTTTT	CASSDPRDWNTGELFF
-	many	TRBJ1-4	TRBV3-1	TGTGCCAGCAGCACCTCGACGAGAAGGAGTAATGAAAAACTGTTTTTT	CASSTSTRRSNEKLFF